This T cell receptor beta chain was recorded in a study of blood T cells in healthy people across ages. The authors ran a second PCR of roughly 6 to 11 cycles using a sample-barcoded 5' primer and a J-beta primer mix. TCRdb reprocessed the 5' RACE reads with MiXCR, giving one entry per CDR3 protein. Of 1.5 million to 2 million distinct CDR3 sequences in the sample, 28% were seen once. For this clonotype: Sequence at one end of the junction differs from germline and may be a read error.

The CDR3 spans 14 residues. CDR1 is SEHNR, CDR2 FQNEAQ, per germline (reference sequence). The sample comprised blood. The genes are TRBV7-9 and TRBJ1-2, with TRBD1 identical over 8 bases. This receptor was identified in a woman younger than 45 in good health. This CDR3 reads CASSFPGQAYGYTF. The CDR3 DNA is TGTGCCAGCAGCTTCCCGGGACAGGCCTATGGTTACACCTTC.